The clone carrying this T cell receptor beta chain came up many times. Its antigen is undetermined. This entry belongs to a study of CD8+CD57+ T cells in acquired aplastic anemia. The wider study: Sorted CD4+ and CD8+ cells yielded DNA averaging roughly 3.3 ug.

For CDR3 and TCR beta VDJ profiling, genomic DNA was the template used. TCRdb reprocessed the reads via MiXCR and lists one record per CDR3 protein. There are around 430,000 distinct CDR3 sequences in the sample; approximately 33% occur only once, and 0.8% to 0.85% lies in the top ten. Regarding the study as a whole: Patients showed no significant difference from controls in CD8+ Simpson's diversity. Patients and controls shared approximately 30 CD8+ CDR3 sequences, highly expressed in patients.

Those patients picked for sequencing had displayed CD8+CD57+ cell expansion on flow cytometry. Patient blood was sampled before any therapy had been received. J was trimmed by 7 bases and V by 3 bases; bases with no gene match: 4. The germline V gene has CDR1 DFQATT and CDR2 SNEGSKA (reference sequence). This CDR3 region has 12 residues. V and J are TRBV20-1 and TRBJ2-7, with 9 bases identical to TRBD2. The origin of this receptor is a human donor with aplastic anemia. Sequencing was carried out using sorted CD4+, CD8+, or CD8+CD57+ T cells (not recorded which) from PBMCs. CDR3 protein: CSASPSGIEQYF. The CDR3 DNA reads TGCAGTGCTAGCCCTAGCGGGATAGAGCAGTACTTC.